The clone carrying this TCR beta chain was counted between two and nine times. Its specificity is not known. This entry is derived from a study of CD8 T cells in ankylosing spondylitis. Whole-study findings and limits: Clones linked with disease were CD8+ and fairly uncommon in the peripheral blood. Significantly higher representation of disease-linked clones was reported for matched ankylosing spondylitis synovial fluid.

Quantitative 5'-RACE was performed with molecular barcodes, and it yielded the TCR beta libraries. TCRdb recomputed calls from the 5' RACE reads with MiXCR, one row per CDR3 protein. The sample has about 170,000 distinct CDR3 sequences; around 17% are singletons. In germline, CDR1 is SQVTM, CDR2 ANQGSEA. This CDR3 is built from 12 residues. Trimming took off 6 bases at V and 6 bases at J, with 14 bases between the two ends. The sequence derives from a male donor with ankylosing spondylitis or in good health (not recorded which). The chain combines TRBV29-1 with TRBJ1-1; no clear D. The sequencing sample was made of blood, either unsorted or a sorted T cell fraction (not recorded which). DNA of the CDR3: TGCAGCGTCGACCGGAGAGGCCCTGAAGCTTTCTTT. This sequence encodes CSVDRRGPEAFF.